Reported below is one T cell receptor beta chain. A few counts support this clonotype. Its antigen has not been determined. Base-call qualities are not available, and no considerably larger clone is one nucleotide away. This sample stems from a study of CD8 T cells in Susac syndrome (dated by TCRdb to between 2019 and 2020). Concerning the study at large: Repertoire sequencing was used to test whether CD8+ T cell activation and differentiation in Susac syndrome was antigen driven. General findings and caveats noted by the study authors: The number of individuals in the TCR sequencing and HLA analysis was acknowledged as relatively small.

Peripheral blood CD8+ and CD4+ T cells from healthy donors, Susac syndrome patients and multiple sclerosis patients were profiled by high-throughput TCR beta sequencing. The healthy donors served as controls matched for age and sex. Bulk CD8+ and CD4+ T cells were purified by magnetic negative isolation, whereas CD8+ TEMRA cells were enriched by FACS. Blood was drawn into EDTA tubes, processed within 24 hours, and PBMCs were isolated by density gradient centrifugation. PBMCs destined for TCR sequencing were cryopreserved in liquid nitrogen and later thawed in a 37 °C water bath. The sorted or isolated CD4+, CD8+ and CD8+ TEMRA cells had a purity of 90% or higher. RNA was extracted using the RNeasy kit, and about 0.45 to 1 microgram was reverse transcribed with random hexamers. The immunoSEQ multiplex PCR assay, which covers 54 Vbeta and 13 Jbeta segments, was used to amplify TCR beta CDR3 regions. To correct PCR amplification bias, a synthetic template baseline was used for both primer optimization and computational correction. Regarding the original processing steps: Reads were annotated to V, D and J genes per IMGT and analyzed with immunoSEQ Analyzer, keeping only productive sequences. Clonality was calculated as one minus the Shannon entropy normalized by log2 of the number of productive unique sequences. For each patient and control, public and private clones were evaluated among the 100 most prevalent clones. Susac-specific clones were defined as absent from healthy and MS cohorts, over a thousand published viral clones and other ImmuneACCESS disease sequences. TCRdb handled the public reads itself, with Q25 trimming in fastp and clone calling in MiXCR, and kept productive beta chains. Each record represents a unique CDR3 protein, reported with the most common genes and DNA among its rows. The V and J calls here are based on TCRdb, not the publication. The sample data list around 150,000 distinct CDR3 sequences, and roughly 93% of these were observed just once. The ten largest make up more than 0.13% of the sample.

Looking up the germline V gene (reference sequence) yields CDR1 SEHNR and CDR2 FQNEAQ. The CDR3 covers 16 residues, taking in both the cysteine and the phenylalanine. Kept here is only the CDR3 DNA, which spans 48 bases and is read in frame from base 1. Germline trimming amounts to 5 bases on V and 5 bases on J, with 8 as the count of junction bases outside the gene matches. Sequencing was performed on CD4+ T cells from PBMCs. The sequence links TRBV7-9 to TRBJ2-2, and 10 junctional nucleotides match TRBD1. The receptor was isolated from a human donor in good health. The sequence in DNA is TGTGCCAGCAGCCAAGTCGGGACAGGGGATACCGGGGAGCTGTTTTTT. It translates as CASSQVGTGDTGELFF.